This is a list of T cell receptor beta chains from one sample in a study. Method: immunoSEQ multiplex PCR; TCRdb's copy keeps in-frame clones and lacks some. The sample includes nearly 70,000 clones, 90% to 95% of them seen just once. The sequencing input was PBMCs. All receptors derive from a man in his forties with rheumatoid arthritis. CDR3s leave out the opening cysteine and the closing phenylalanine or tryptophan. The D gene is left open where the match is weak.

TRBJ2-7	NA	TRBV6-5	ASSYGGVGYEQY
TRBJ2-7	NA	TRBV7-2	ASTLGPSYEQY
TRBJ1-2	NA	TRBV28	ATHDGYT
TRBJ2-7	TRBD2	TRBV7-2	ASSLVGSGRFYEQY
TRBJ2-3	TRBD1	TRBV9	ASSARRDRSGTDTQY
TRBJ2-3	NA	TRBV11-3	ASSSGGYTDTQY
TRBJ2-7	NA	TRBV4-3	ASSHSGSYEQY
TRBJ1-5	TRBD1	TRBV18	ASSPSRGQGPSNQPQH
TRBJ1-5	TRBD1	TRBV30	AWRPTGTQPQH
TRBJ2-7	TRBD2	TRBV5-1	ASSLDTSGYSYEQY
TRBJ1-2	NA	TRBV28	ASSYRNYGYT
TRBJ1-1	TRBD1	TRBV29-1	SVDGTGGNSEAF
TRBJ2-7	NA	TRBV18	ASSPSSSQAGGEQY
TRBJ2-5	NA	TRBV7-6	ASSSEETQY
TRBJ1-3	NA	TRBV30	AWGLQVLSGNTIY
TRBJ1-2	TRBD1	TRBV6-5	ASSYSRDRGTGGYT
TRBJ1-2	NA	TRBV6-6	ASSLRGENYGYT
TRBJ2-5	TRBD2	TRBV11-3	ASSPGLAGAWETQY
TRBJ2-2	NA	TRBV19	ASSKNGAGGELF
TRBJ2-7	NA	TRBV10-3	AISESRGEQY
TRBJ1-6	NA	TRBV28	ASSLSLFSPLH
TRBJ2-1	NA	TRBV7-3	ASSLGTGPSYNEQF
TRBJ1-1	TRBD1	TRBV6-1	ASSEVGGGGTEAF